The sequence of this TCR beta chain was determined in a study of cytomegalovirus exposure and HLA in healthy donors. Broader study findings: Apparent HLA restriction characterized most CMV-associated TCR beta chains in a later analysis. TCR beta sequences reportedly predicted most subjects' HLA-A and HLA-B alleles accurately.

The table lists this clone with a count of one. What it recognizes is unknown. The CDR3 extends over 14 amino acids. Trimming stripped 5 bases from V and 4 bases from J, with 14 bases between. Germline CDR1 is SGHAT and CDR2 is FQDESV (reference sequence). The PCR had 60 Vbeta and 13 Jbeta primers. The assay was immunoSEQ multiplex PCR, and TCRdb's table has in-frame clones only and misses some. The sample has 200,000 or so clones; around 86% are singletons. V gene TRBV11-1 combines with J gene TRBJ1-1; D might be TRBD1 (6 bases). This sequence was found in a woman aged 45-60 years in good health and CMV-seropositive. Sequencing was performed on PBMCs. The CDR3 DNA reads TGTGCCAGCAGCAGAACAGGGTTAGGCACTGAAGCTTTCTTT. It codes for CASSRTGLGTEAFF.